This T cell receptor (beta chain) stems from a study of T cells in tuberculosis. Study at large: IGRA-negative adolescents, IGRA-positive adolescents with latent tuberculosis and adults with active tuberculosis formed this South African cohort.

Using immunoSEQ multiplex PCR, the repertoire was profiled, and TCRdb retains in-frame clones only, with some absent. The repertoire holds 25,000 to 40,000 clones, with about 85% as singletons. This CDR3 has 13 amino acids. J was trimmed by 0 bases and V by 7 bases; bases with no gene match: 5. CDR1 and CDR2 from the germline V gene are SQVTM and ANQGSEA. This sample's time point: new active TB diagnosis, blood taken before or within 7 days of starting treatment. The sequencing used PBMCs, collected at tuberculosis diagnosis. The J gene is TRBJ2-7, the V gene TRBV29-1; 8 positions agree with TRBD1. This TCR came from an adult with tuberculosis. CDR3 sequence (DNA): TGCAGCGGTCTGACAGGGGACTCCTACGAGCAGTACTTC. Its protein product is CSGLTGDSYEQYF.